This T cell receptor (beta chain) was profiled in a study of memory CD4+ T cells and cytomegalovirus serostatus. Study overall: Of the healthy Belgian adults, 9 or 10 were CMV seropositive and 20 to 30 seronegative.

Profiled with immunoSEQ multiplex PCR; TCRdb holds only in-frame clones, not every one. The table has about 96,000 clones, 80% seen once. Germline V gives CDR1 SQVTM, CDR2 ANQGSEA. This CDR3 contains 16 residues. V dropped 2 bases and J dropped 4; count of bases not matched to a gene: 11. Single viable CD3+CD4+CD8-CD45RO+ cells were sorted as the memory CD4+ T cells. This rearrangement joins TRBV29-1 to TRBJ2-7; TRBD2 matches 10 bases. Sequences were obtained from memory CD4+ T cells from blood. The clonotype originates from an adult in good health and CMV-seropositive. CDR3 nucleotides: TGCAGCGTTGAAAAGCGGGAGGGCCTGTCTGGGTACGAGCAGTACTTC. Its translation: CSVEKREGLSGYEQYF.